The source of this TCR beta chain is a study of metastatic and nonmetastatic thyroid tumors. In the authors' workflow: The authors used CDR3 differences across clinicopathological groups to build a distant-metastasis classifier for papillary thyroid cancer. TCRdb re-processed the PCR reads through MiXCR. The V and J calls and clone size are TCRdb's, not the authors'. Seen here are roughly 40,000 clones, about 20% observed once, and the top ten hold roughly an eighth. Not a single patient had been given any form of treatment at any point before undergoing thyroid surgery. The CDR3 has 12 residues. Germline V gives CDR1 SNHLY, CDR2 FYNNEI. V was clipped by 8 bases and J by 6 bases, with 13 bases between them.

Sequencing input: tumor tissue. This sequence was found in a female donor with papillary thyroid cancer or a benign thyroid nodule (not recorded which). Some clones in this sample may be carry-over from other donors' samples. This rearrangement joins TRBV2 to TRBJ1-2; no definite D call. The CDR3 sequence is CASGPWEDGYTF. The DNA for the CDR3 is TGTGCCAGCGGACCTTGGGAGGATGGCTACACCTTC.